This T cell receptor (beta chain) was profiled in a study of blood T cell repertoires in COVID-19. On the study more broadly: Samples of COVID-19 (acute and convalescent) were obtained from the United States, Italy and Spain.

This table comes from immunoSEQ multiplex PCR, and its TCRdb copy is limited to in-frame clones, with some not included. The top ten clones hold around 1.1% of a sample with some 420,000 clones, 75% to 90% of them seen once. All enrollees were roughly 18 to 95 years old and from fewer than 30 US areas. Cohorts were based on clinical histories the participants reported. The recovered donors of Cohort 3 showed two negative PCRs, clearance, or symptom resolution. The count of this clone is one. Unmatched junction bases numbered 9, after V lost 11 bases and J lost 4 bases. This CDR3 comprises 14 residues. The germline V gene has CDR1 LNHDA and CDR2 SQIVND (reference sequence).

Sequenced material: PBMCs or T cells enriched from blood (not recorded which). The chain couples TRBV19 to TRBJ1-1, with 11 nucleotides matching TRBD1. The clonotype originates from a man in his thirties or forties who had recovered from COVID-19. The CDR3 is CACRDRGSRTEAFF. The DNA of the CDR3 is TGTGCCTGCCGGGACAGGGGGTCGCGCACTGAAGCTTTCTTT.